Described below is a single T cell receptor beta chain sequence and its context. What it binds is not known. The record originates from a study of T cell repertoires in cytomegalovirus infection. Study-wide results and limits: Adding up the frequency of public TCR beta families identified people who carried CMV plus the relevant HLA.

From the reads, TCRdb called clonotypes with MiXCR, one entry per CDR3 protein. The sample contains some 400,000 distinct CDR3 sequences, approximately 33% of which appear only once. Germline V CDR1 and CDR2: MDHEN, SYDVKM. This CDR3 has 14 amino acids. The V and J ends lost 8 bases and 0 bases respectively, with 14 bases between them. Source material: PBMCs. The chain links TRBV28 to TRBJ2-7; perhaps D is TRBD1 or TRBD2 (6 bases each). The clonotype comes from a human donor in good health (CMV status not recorded). Some clones in this sample may be carry-over from other donors' samples. The CDR3: CASRIGGSSYEQYF. CDR3 in DNA: TGTGCCAGCCGGATCGGGGGCAGCTCCTACGAGCAGTACTTC.